This is a list of T cell receptor beta chains from one sample in a study of T cell clones after liver transplantation. Here immunoSEQ multiplex PCR was the method, and the copy in TCRdb shows in-frame clones only, minus some. The data show around 6,000 clones, with around three quarters seen just once and roughly a third held by the top ten. Sequencing used CD8+ T cells from blood, obtained 24 months after liver transplant. These TCRs come from a human patient who received a liver transplant. Part of the T cell pool may stem from the graft donor. Each CDR3 is given with its conserved first and last residue. Fields, in order: J gene, V gene, clone size, CDR3 protein. For some rows the clone size is stated as once, few or many, or as a class when expanded; others skip it.

j_gene: TRBJ2-7; v_gene: TRBV5-4; abundance: .; CDR3aa: CASSVGEGAYHEQYF
j_gene: TRBJ1-6; v_gene: TRBV27; abundance: .; CDR3aa: CASHRGASSYNSPLHF
j_gene: TRBJ1-1; v_gene: TRBV15; abundance: .; CDR3aa: CATSRDPGSTEAFF
j_gene: TRBJ1-1; v_gene: TRBV4-2; abundance: .; CDR3aa: CASSQGAGMINTEAFF
j_gene: TRBJ2-7; v_gene: TRBV2; abundance: .; CDR3aa: CASIWTSGGFYEQYF
j_gene: TRBJ2-1; v_gene: TRBV7-9; abundance: .; CDR3aa: CASSLGTSGNYYNEQFF
j_gene: TRBJ2-3; v_gene: TRBV7-3; abundance: .; CDR3aa: CASNPVGEFTDTQYF
j_gene: TRBJ2-3; v_gene: TRBV7-3; abundance: .; CDR3aa: CASGLGVADTQYF
j_gene: TRBJ2-3; v_gene: TRBV11-2; abundance: .; CDR3aa: CASSATGLGTDTQYF
j_gene: TRBJ2-7; v_gene: TRBV7-8; abundance: .; CDR3aa: CASSLVVGTDSLGFYEQYF
j_gene: TRBJ2-2; v_gene: TRBV4-2; abundance: .; CDR3aa: CASRPEVGELFF
j_gene: TRBJ2-1; v_gene: TRBV19; abundance: once; CDR3aa: CASMERGGYEQFF
j_gene: TRBJ2-1; v_gene: TRBV5-5; abundance: .; CDR3aa: CASSWGSGGEQFF
j_gene: TRBJ2-6; v_gene: TRBV19; abundance: .; CDR3aa: CASSIPGGANVLTF
j_gene: TRBJ1-1; v_gene: TRBV30; abundance: .; CDR3aa: CAWSPVNTEAFF
j_gene: TRBJ2-5; v_gene: TRBV5-1; abundance: .; CDR3aa: CASSTSGGWETQYF
j_gene: TRBJ1-1; v_gene: TRBV9; abundance: .; CDR3aa: CASSVWEHTVTEAFF